These T cell receptor beta chains were read from a single sample in a study of blood T cell repertoires in COVID-19. TCRdb keeps only in-frame clones here, not all; method: immunoSEQ multiplex PCR. The repertoire holds 130,000 to 150,000 clones, with roughly 80% as singletons. The material sequenced was peripheral blood. These receptors originate from a woman aged 35 to 49 with active or convalescent COVID-19. Both conserved end residues are part of each CDR3. D genes are given only for firm matches. Only part of the rows carry a size: once, few, many, or a class if the clone is expanded.

TRBV5-1	TRBD2	NA	TRBJ2-1	TGCGCCAGCAGCTTGGCTCACCCCCCGGCGGGAGGGCCGGGTGAGCAGTTCTTC	CASSLAHPPAGGPGEQFF
TRBV4-2	TRBD2	NA	TRBJ2-5	TGTGCCAGCAGCCCCTGGACTAGCGGGGGCCAAGAGACCCAGTACTTC	CASSPWTSGGQETQYF
TRBV12-5	TRBD1	NA	TRBJ1-2	TGTGCTAGTGGTTTTTCAACAGGGGTGGATGGCTACACCTTC	CASGFSTGVDGYTF
TRBV5-1	TRBD2	NA	TRBJ2-7	TGCGCCAGCAGCTTGGATTCGGGACTAGCGGGGGGCTGGGGCGAGCAGTACTTC	CASSLDSGLAGGWGEQYF
TRBV18	NA	NA	TRBJ2-7	TGTGCCAGCTCACCATTGCAGCCGGGGTTCTCCTACGAGCAGTACTTC	CASSPLQPGFSYEQYF
TRBV4-3	TRBD1	once	TRBJ1-2	TGCGCCAGCAGCCAAGATAAGGTGACAGGGCGAGGCTACACCTTC	CASSQDKVTGRGYTF
TRBV5-8	NA	NA	TRBJ1-4	TGTGCCAGCAGCTTGGGGATCCGAAGGGGTACTAATGAAAAACTGTTTTTT	CASSLGIRRGTNEKLFF
TRBV7-2	NA	NA	TRBJ2-5	TGTGCCAGCAGCTTGCAGGTTCGCCAAGAGACCCAGTACTTC	CASSLQVRQETQYF
TRBV5-6	TRBD1	NA	TRBJ1-3	TGTGCCAGCAGCTTTGGTACAGGGGCTGCTACTGGAAACACCATATATTTT	CASSFGTGAATGNTIYF
TRBV3-1/TRBV3-2	NA	once	TRBJ1-2	TGTGCCAGCAGCCAAGTAACCTATTATGGCTACACCTTC	CASSQVTYYGYTF
TRBV5-1	TRBD1	NA	TRBJ1-2	TGCGCCAGCAGCGTGGGACAGGGAGGCTATGGCTACACCTTC	CASSVGQGGYGYTF
TRBV10-2	TRBD1	NA	TRBJ2-1	TGCGCCAGCCGAAAGGGACAGGGTTTTTGGCTCGAGTTCTTC	CASRKGQGFWLEFF
TRBV4-1	TRBD1	NA	TRBJ2-5	TGCGCCAGCAGCCTAGGGGTAGGGGGCGATGGAGAGACCCAGTACTTC	CASSLGVGGDGETQYF
TRBV6-2/TRBV6-3	NA	NA	TRBJ1-1	TGTGCCAGCAGTTTAAGACGACAGAGGAACACTGAAGCTTTCTTT	CASSLRRQRNTEAFF
TRBV7-9	NA	NA	TRBJ2-2	TGTGCCAGCGTCACAGAAGAGAACACCGGGGAGCTGTTTTTT	CASVTEENTGELFF
TRBV28	NA	NA	TRBJ1-5	TGTGCCAGCAGTTTTGGAGGGAATCAGCCCCAGCATTTT	CASSFGGNQPQHF
TRBV19	NA	NA	TRBJ2-6	TGTGCCATCTCACCTGCAGGGACTGGGGCCAACGTCCTGACTTTC	CAISPAGTGANVLTF
TRBV18	TRBD1	NA	TRBJ1-5	TGTGCCAGCTCACCCGAGGACAGGGGGCGTAATCAGCCCCAGCATTTT	CASSPEDRGRNQPQHF
TRBV6-4	TRBD1	NA	TRBJ1-2	TGTGTCAGCAGCGCGGGTCAGGGGGCAATCGCTAACTATGGCTACACCTTC	CVSSAGQGAIANYGYTF
TRBV27	TRBD2	NA	TRBJ2-1	TGTGCCAGCAGTTCTACTCTAAAGCGGGAGGGTCCCTACAATGAGCAGTTCTTC	CASSSTLKREGPYNEQFF
TRBV5-4	NA	once	TRBJ2-3	TGTGCCAGCAGCCTAGACGGCAGACCAGATACGCAGTATTTT	CASSLDGRPDTQYF
TRBV7-2	NA	NA	TRBJ1-2	TGTGCCACCATTAACTTCGGGGGAAGCGGCTACACCTTC	CATINFGGSGYTF
TRBV11-2	TRBD1	NA	TRBJ1-6	TGTGCCAGCAGCCACGACAGGGGGGGTGCTTCACCCCTCCACTTT	CASSHDRGGASPLHF
TRBV5-5	TRBD1	NA	TRBJ1-6	TGTGCCAGCAGCCGGGACAGAGCCAATTCACCCCTCCACTTT	CASSRDRANSPLHF
TRBV19	NA	once	TRBJ1-1	TGTGCCAGTAGTATAGGGGAGGGGCTCTGGACTGAAGCTTTCTTT	CASSIGEGLWTEAFF
TRBV15	TRBD1	once	TRBJ1-1	TGTGCCACCAGCAGAGATTGGACAGGGGTTACTGAAGCTTTCTTT	CATSRDWTGVTEAFF
TRBV5-1	NA	NA	TRBJ1-5	TGCGCCAGCAGCTTGGGATCAGGCCAGCCCCAGCATTTT	CASSLGSGQPQHF
TRBV6-1	NA	NA	TRBJ2-7	TGTGCCAGCAGTGAAGGCTCAGGGGCCTTACTCGCCTACGAGCAGTACTTC	CASSEGSGALLAYEQYF
TRBV7-2	TRBD1	NA	TRBJ1-1	TGTGCCAGCAGCCTGACAGGGACGCACACTGAAGCTTTCTTT	CASSLTGTHTEAFF
TRBV6-6	NA	NA	TRBJ1-5	TGTGCCAGCACGGGGTCGTGGAATCAGCCCCAGCATTTT	CASTGSWNQPQHF
TRBV30	NA	NA	TRBJ2-7	TGTGCCTGGAGTGACAGGGCTTGGGAGCAGTACTTC	CAWSDRAWEQYF
TRBV28	TRBD1	NA	TRBJ1-5	TGTGCCAGCAGTTTATTCAGGGACAGGGCGTATCAGCCCCAGCATTTT	CASSLFRDRAYQPQHF
TRBV28	NA	once	TRBJ1-4	TGTGCCAGCAGTCCGGGTGGGACAAATGAAAAACTGTTTTTT	CASSPGGTNEKLFF
TRBV19	TRBD1	NA	TRBJ1-5	TGTGCCAGCTCGGACAGGGGGCTTCGGGAGCCCCAGCATTTT	CASSDRGLREPQHF
TRBV10-2	NA	NA	TRBJ1-5	TGCGCCAGCAGGGCGGGGGTCAATCAGCCCCAGCATTTT	CASRAGVNQPQHF
TRBV7-9	TRBD1	NA	TRBJ1-2	TGTGCCAGCACAGATTTAGGGGGCGCGGAAGGCTACACCTTC	CASTDLGGAEGYTF
TRBV10-3	NA	NA	TRBJ1-2	TGTGCCATCAGCACCTTAACGGGGGACTATGGCTACACCTTC	CAISTLTGDYGYTF
TRBV5-4	NA	NA	TRBJ2-1	TGTGCCAGCAGCTTAGGGGGTCCCCGGGACGTAATTTACAATGAGCAGTTCTTC	CASSLGGPRDVIYNEQFF
TRBV18	NA	NA	TRBJ1-1	TGTGCCAGCCGGAGTGGCTTGAACACTGAAGCTTTCTTT	CASRSGLNTEAFF
TRBV5-8	TRBD1	NA	TRBJ1-2	TGTGCCAGCAGCTTGGATGGGGGGACAGCCTATGGCTACACCTTC	CASSLDGGTAYGYTF